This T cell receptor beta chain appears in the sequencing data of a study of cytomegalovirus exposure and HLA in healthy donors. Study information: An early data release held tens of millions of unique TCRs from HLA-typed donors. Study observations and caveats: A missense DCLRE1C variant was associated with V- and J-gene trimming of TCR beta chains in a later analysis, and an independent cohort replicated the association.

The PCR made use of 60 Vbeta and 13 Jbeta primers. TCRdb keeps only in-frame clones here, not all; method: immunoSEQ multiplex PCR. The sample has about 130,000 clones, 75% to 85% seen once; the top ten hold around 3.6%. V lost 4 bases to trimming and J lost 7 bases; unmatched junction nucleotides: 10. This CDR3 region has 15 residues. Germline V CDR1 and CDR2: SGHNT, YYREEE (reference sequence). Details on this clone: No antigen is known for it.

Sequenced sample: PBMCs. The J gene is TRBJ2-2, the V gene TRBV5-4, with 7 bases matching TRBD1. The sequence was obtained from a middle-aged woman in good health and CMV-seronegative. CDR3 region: CASSETRGKGGELFF. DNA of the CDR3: TGTGCCAGCAGCGAGACCAGGGGGAAGGGCGGGGAGCTGTTTTTT.